Shown below are 31 T cell receptor beta chains from a single sample sequenced in a study of T cells in Graves' hyperthyroidism and ophthalmopathy. The investigators amplified TCR beta CDR3 regions from RNA transcripts. A first-round RT-PCR of the TCR CDR3 used the HTBI primer set. TCRdb recomputed calls from the multiplex PCR reads with MiXCR, one row per CDR3 protein. The repertoire holds about half a million distinct CDR3 sequences, just under 20% seen once, with approximately 50% in the top ten. The sample taken for sequencing was blood. These receptors were taken from a man between 35 and 55 years old with Graves' ophthalmopathy.

This clonotype turned up a few times. The V call is TRBV4-1, the J call TRBJ2-3; D is perhaps TRBD2 (5 bases). In germline, CDR1 is MGHRA, CDR2 YSYEKL. This CDR3 has 15 amino acids. V shed 1 base and J shed 4 bases, with 12 bases lying between them. CDR3 residues: CASSQGDYGADTQYF. As DNA, the CDR3 is TGCGCCAGCAGCCAAGGAGACTACGGAGCAGATACGCAGTATTTT.

A few counts support this clonotype. The chain uses TRBV12-3 or TRBV12-4 and TRBJ2-2, with D possibly being TRBD2 (5 bases). The germline V and J ends were trimmed by 3 bases and 3 bases, with 14 bases remaining between them. The CDR3 contains 16 residues. The CDR3 nucleotides read TGTGCCAGCAGTTTTAGCTTCCGGGGATACACCGGGGAGCTGTTTTTT. Translated: CASSFSFRGYTGELFF.

The chain links TRBV29-1 to TRBJ1-2; D remains unclear. The CDR3 totals 14 residues. Looked up from germline, CDR1 is SQVTM and CDR2 is ANQGSEA. Between the trimmed V and J ends, which lost 1 base and 2 bases, there was a span of 11 bases. The CDR3: CSVEVSGTNYGYTF. CDR3 coding DNA: TGCAGCGTTGAAGTTTCTGGAACCAACTATGGCTACACCTTC.

This clonotype was detected a few times. The chain's CDR3 is CASSLMGGGPTDTQYF. In nucleotides, the CDR3 is TGTGCCAGCAGCTTAATGGGTGGGGGCCCCACAGATACGCAGTATTTT. V gene TRBV7-3 combines with J gene TRBJ2-3; tentative D call: TRBD1 (6 bases). With 1 base removed from V and 2 bases from J, the gap between germline ends came to 13 bases. Per germline, CDR1 SGHTA and CDR2 FQGTGA. CDR3 length equals 16 residues.

Points on this clonotype: A much larger clone differs by one base, so this may be a read error. The CDR3 carries no conserved terminal phenylalanine or tryptophan, so it likely arises from a read error. V usage is TRBV28 and J usage is TRBJ1-5, with 8 nucleotides matching TRBD1. In germline, CDR1 is MDHEN, CDR2 SYDVKM. J was trimmed by 6 bases and V by 2 bases; bases with no gene match: 6. The CDR3 contains 15 residues. In DNA, the CDR3 is TGTGCCAGCAGTTTACGCAGGGGGCTATTTCAGCCCCAGCATTAT. It encodes CASSLRRGLFQPQHY.

This clonotype was seen only a few times. The J gene is TRBJ1-5, the V gene TRBV3-1; D ambiguous. This CDR3 comprises 15 residues. V lost 1 base and J lost 0, with 7 bases in between. CDR1 is LGHDT and CDR2 is YNNKEL in the germline V gene (reference sequence). The CDR3, as DNA: TGTGCCAGCAGCCAAGGACCGACTAGCAATCAGCCCCAGCATTTT. Translated, it gives CASSQGPTSNQPQHF.

This clonotype was seen ten or more times. The chain has TRBV3-1 and TRBJ1-2; D gene ambiguous. Germline V gives CDR1 LGHDT, CDR2 YNNKEL (reference sequence). This CDR3 spans 18 amino acids. V shed 1 base and J shed 3 bases, with 21 bases lying between them. CDR3 DNA sequence: TGTGCCAGCAGCCAAGTTAGTAGCCATGTGCCGGAGGACTATGGCTACACCTTC. Protein sequence: CASSQVSSHVPEDYGYTF.

V gene TRBV6-5 combines with J gene TRBJ1-5, with D unresolved. From germline, CDR1 is MNHEY and CDR2 SVGAGI. CDR3 length equals 13 residues. Trimming shortened V by 2 bases and J by 4 bases, and 6 bases separated the two germline ends. DNA for the CDR3: TGTGCCAGCAGTTACGAGACGAATCAGCCCCAGCATTTT. Protein sequence: CASSYETNQPQHF.

At least ten counts were recorded for this clonotype. The chain is built from TRBV3-1 and TRBJ1-2; unclear D gene. The CDR3 runs to 13 residues. CDR1 is LGHDT, CDR2 YNNKEL, per germline (reference sequence). V lost 0 bases to trimming and J lost 4 bases, with 6 bases between them. CDR3 residues: CASSQDRSYGYTF. Here the CDR3 DNA reads TGTGCCAGCAGCCAAGATCGATCCTATGGCTACACCTTC.

This clonotype was seen repeatedly, ten times or more. The gene calls are TRBV2 and TRBJ2-3; maybe TRBD1 (6 bases). V lost 5 bases to trimming and J lost 2 bases, with 20 bases between them. In germline, CDR1 is SNHLY, CDR2 FYNNEI. The CDR3 covers 17 residues. In DNA, the CDR3 is TGTGCCAGCAGTCCTCTACTGACAGGAAACCCCACAGATACGCAGTATTTT. It translates to CASSPLLTGNPTDTQYF.

The rearrangement links TRBV9 to TRBJ2-1; 15 bases are shared with TRBD2. The CDR3 is made up of 17 amino acids. The trim removed 4 bases at V and 7 bases at J, leaving 9 bases unmatched. Germline lookup yields CDR1 SGDLS and CDR2 YYNGEE. The DNA for the CDR3 is TGTGCCAGCAGCCCCCGAACCGGGACTAGCGGGAGGAATGAGCAGTTCTTC. The encoded protein is CASSPRTGTSGRNEQFF.

The V gene is TRBV6-4, the J gene TRBJ2-3; D possibly corresponds to TRBD2 (5 bases). CDR3 size: 12 residues. Trimming pared 5 bases from V and 8 bases from J, leaving 11 bases between. In germline, CDR1 is MRHNA, CDR2 SNTAGT. Here the CDR3 DNA reads TGTGCCAGCAGTCCCGGGATGGGTACGCAGTATTTT. Its translation: CASSPGMGTQYF.

This clonotype was detected ten times or more. This sequence joins TRBV11-2 and TRBJ2-5; tentatively, D is TRBD2 (6 bases). V lost 1 base to trimming and J lost 1 base, with 13 bases between them. Germline V gene lookup returns CDR1 SGHAT and CDR2 FQNNGV. There are 16 residues in the CDR3. The CDR3 DNA follows: TGTGCCAGCAGCTTAGGATTCGGAGGGACCCAAGAGACCCAGTACTTC. Its translation is CASSLGFGGTQETQYF.

There are many counts of this clonotype. This rearrangement joins TRBV3-1 to TRBJ2-1, with D tentatively TRBD1 (6 bases). V lost 4 bases and J 3 bases, leaving 10 bases between the germline ends. The CDR3 length is 14 residues. Germline loops: CDR1 LGHDT, CDR2 YNNKEL (reference sequence). CDR3 sequence (DNA): TGTGCCAGCAGCCCAGGGGCCCTCTACAATGAGCAGTTCTTC. This sequence encodes CASSPGALYNEQFF.

This sequence joins TRBV10-1 and TRBJ2-1, with D possibly TRBD2 on 6 matching bases. Germline loops: CDR1 WNHNN, CDR2 SYGVQD (reference sequence). This CDR3 region has 13 residues. V lost 10 bases and J 6 bases, leaving 16 bases between the germline ends. The CDR3 region has the DNA TGCGCCACCCTATCGGGGGTCTCCAATGAGCAGTTCTTC. Protein: CATLSGVSNEQFF.

This clonotype showed up many times. This rearrangement joins TRBV6-1 to TRBJ2-2; 7 nucleotides align to TRBD1. Trimming took 6 bases from V and 0 from J; bases not matched to a gene: 1. CDR3 length equals 14 residues. The germline CDR1 and CDR2 sequences are MNHNS and SASEGT. CDR3 DNA sequence: TGTGCCAGCAGCAGGGGGACGAACACCGGGGAGCTGTTTTTT. Protein: CASSRGTNTGELFF.

The rearrangement joins TRBV12-3 or TRBV12-4 to TRBJ2-7; 12 positions agree with TRBD1. The CDR3 consists of 15 residues. The trim removed 5 bases at V and 3 bases at J, leaving 5 bases unmatched. CDR3 sequence reads: CASSRDRGLDYEQYF. Here the CDR3 DNA reads TGTGCCAGCAGTAGGGACAGGGGGCTTGACTACGAGCAGTACTTC.

This clonotype occurred many times. This chain links TRBV7-2 with TRBJ2-3; 9 nucleotides agree with TRBD2. V was pared by 6 bases and J by 8 bases, with 9 bases of the junction left unmatched. The V gene's germline CDR1 is SGHTA and CDR2 FQGNSA. This CDR3 region has 14 residues. CDR3 DNA sequence: TGTGCCAGCAGTAGCGGGGGAGTCCGGGGTACGCAGTATTTT. Its protein is CASSSGGVRGTQYF.

This clonotype was seen at least ten times. The V gene is TRBV30, the J gene TRBJ2-1; no clear D gene. CDR3 length equals 11 residues. The germline gives CDR1 GTSNPN, CDR2 SVGIG (reference sequence). Trimming removed 0 bases from V and 6 bases from J, with 3 bases in between. The CDR3 spells CAWSVRNEQFF. DNA of the CDR3: TGTGCCTGGAGTGTTCGCAATGAGCAGTTCTTC.

The chain couples TRBV6-1 to TRBJ1-4, with D perhaps matching TRBD1 (6 bases). Germline V gives CDR1 MNHNS, CDR2 SASEGT. The CDR3 runs 15 residues. The CDR3 loop is CEHLALGGRDEKLFF. The CDR3 nucleotides are TGTGAACACCTGGCCTTGGGGGGCAGGGATGAAAAACTGTTTTTT.

This clonotype was observed a handful of times. The gene calls are TRBV7-9 and TRBJ1-4; D may be TRBD1 (5 bases). Germline V gene lookup returns CDR1 SEHNR and CDR2 FQNEAQ (reference sequence). CDR3 size: 16 residues. Trimming shortened V by 4 bases and J by 2 bases, and 14 bases separated the two germline ends. This CDR3 reads CASSSQGHGTNEKLFF. CDR3 DNA sequence: TGTGCCAGCAGCTCCCAAGGACACGGGACTAATGAAAAACTGTTTTTT.

The V call is TRBV15, the J call TRBJ1-4; D ambiguous. V was shortened by 0 bases and J by 5 bases, with 7 bases between the two germline ends. The CDR3 spans 14 residues. CDR1 is LNHNV, CDR2 YYDKDF, per germline (reference sequence). CDR3 DNA: TGTGCCACCAGCAGAGATCCCGGGAATGAAAAACTGTTTTTT. Translation gives CATSRDPGNEKLFF.

This clonotype showed up just a few times. The DNA for the CDR3 is TGTGCCAGCAGTAAAAGTGGACAGGGGGCAAAGAATTCACCCCTCCACTTT. Encoded protein: CASSKSGQGAKNSPLHF. The V and J genes are TRBV6-1 and TRBJ1-6, with TRBD1 matching 11 bases. The germline gives CDR1 MNHNS, CDR2 SASEGT. J gave up 7 bases and V 5 bases, and 10 bases lay outside the gene matches. CDR3 length: 17 amino acids.

The genes are TRBV20-1 and TRBJ2-7, with TRBD2 matching 15 bases. The CDR3 covers 15 residues. The junction had 7 bases not matched to a gene; V was cut back by 6 bases and J by 4 bases. CDR1 is DFQATT, CDR2 SNEGSKA, per germline (reference sequence). The CDR3 sequence: CSAPGLAGGGYEQYF. The DNA for the CDR3 is TGCAGTGCCCCGGGACTAGCGGGAGGTGGGTACGAGCAGTACTTC.

V usage is TRBV2 and J usage is TRBJ2-3, with D possibly matching TRBD2 (6 bases). Germline V gene lookup returns CDR1 SNHLY and CDR2 FYNNEI. The CDR3 extends over 13 amino acids. V lost 8 bases, J lost 2 bases, and 11 bases lay in between. CDR3 in amino acids: CASQGLVTDTQYF. CDR3 in DNA: TGTGCCAGCCAGGGACTCGTCACAGATACGCAGTATTTT.

Note on this clonotype: This may come from a read error, since a much larger clone is one base off. V gene TRBV5-1 combines with J gene TRBJ2-3; 11 bases are a match to TRBD2. J lost 0 bases, V lost 3 bases, and 9 bases had no gene match. Germline assignment: CDR1 SGHRS and CDR2 YFSETQ. The CDR3 has 18 amino acids. Here the CDR3 DNA reads TGCGCCAGCAGCTCCGGGACTAGCGGAGACGTTAGCACAGATACGCAGTATTTT. Amino acid sequence: CASSSGTSGDVSTDTQYF.

The rearrangement joins TRBV30 to TRBJ2-1, with D uncertain. Germline V gene lookup returns CDR1 GTSNPN and CDR2 SVGIG (reference sequence). This CDR3 is 13 amino acids long. Trimming shortened V by 2 bases and J by 4 bases, and 9 bases separated the two germline ends. The CDR3 DNA reads as TGTGCCTGGAGTCAGGCTGATTACAATGAGCAGTTCTTC. Its translation: CAWSQADYNEQFF.

This clonotype occurred a few times. The V gene is TRBV28, the J gene TRBJ2-1, with TRBD2 identical over 10 bases. CDR1 is MDHEN, CDR2 SYDVKM, per germline. This CDR3 has 15 amino acids. Trimming took 5 bases from V and 4 from J; bases not matched to a gene: 5. The CDR3 coding sequence is TGTGCCAGCAGTCCCCGGGGACTAGCGTACAATGAGCAGTTCTTC. Translating it yields CASSPRGLAYNEQFF.

This chain links TRBV14 with TRBJ2-3, with a tentative D call TRBD2 (5 bases). The CDR3 contains 13 residues. CDR1 and CDR2 (germline): SGHDN, FVKESK. Trimming took off 0 bases at V and 7 bases at J, with 8 bases between the two ends. The DNA for the CDR3 is TGTGCCAGCAGCCAAGACAGGACTTATACGCAGTATTTT. Encoded protein: CASSQDRTYTQYF.

This clonotype was seen only a few times. Mismatch with germline at one junction end may stem from a read error. The chain has TRBV12-5 and TRBJ2-1; possibly TRBD2 for D (7 bases). Germline CDR1 reads LGHNT; CDR2 reads FRNRAP. The CDR3 has 13 amino acids. CDR3 coding DNA: TGTGCTAGTGCTTTGGGGGGGCGTAATGAGCAGTTCTTC. Its protein is CASALGGRNEQFF.

This clonotype was counted a few times. This chain links TRBV6-2 or TRBV6-3 with TRBJ1-2, with unresolved D. The length of the CDR3 is 15 residues. Germline V gives CDR1 MNHEY, CDR2 SVGEGT. V lost 2 bases and J 0 bases, leaving 10 bases between the germline ends. The CDR3 DNA reads as TGTGCCAGCAGTTACGGGCAGACGACTAACTATGGCTACACCTTC. Its translation is CASSYGQTTNYGYTF.